The next 16 T cell receptor beta chains were all read from a single sample in a study of beta chain features in type 1 diabetes. Study conclusions and caveats: Moderate yet significant TCRB CDR3 shortening was seen in Type 1 diabetes patients in all four CD4+ subsets.

These receptors' antigens are unknown. Expressed TCRB transcripts were sequenced because the entire RNA isolate underwent reverse transcription. Using immunoSEQ multiplex PCR, the repertoire was profiled, and TCRdb retains in-frame clones only, with some absent. The data contain some 700,000 clones, around 15% of them seen just once; the ten biggest clones take up less than 0.025%. Sequenced: naive CD4+ T cells from blood. These receptors all come from a man in his late teens or twenties with type 1 diabetes.

The rearrangement joins TRBV5-1 to TRBJ2-5; D perhaps matches TRBD1 (6 bases). Trimming removed 0 bases from V and 2 bases from J, with 17 bases in between. The CDR3 loop spans 17 amino acids. In germline, CDR1 is SGHRS, CDR2 YFSETQ. The CDR3 is CASSLVQGPSSQETQYF. In DNA form, the CDR3 reads TGCGCCAGCAGCTTGGTTCAGGGGCCTAGTTCTCAAGAGACCCAGTACTTC.

This clone has just a few counts. The chain employs TRBV5-6 and TRBJ1-1, with D possibly TRBD1 on 6 matching bases. The CDR3 covers 17 residues. V lost 4 bases and J lost 1, with 20 bases in between. Per germline, CDR1 SGHDT and CDR2 YYEEEE. The CDR3 DNA sequence: TGTGCCAGCAGCCTCTTGGTGGACAGCTTAGAGAACACTGAAGCTTTCTTT. Translated: CASSLLVDSLENTEAFF.

This clone was counted only a few times. The rearrangement links TRBV7-9 to TRBJ2-5; no reliable D call. CDR3 size: 15 residues. V lost 5 bases, J lost 2 bases, and 15 bases lay in between. Germline assignment: CDR1 SEHNR and CDR2 FQNEAQ (reference sequence). The CDR3 sequence: CASSRARIGQETQYF. The CDR3 DNA reads as TGTGCCAGCAGCCGGGCGAGGATTGGGCAAGAGACCCAGTACTTC.

This clone was observed a few times. The V gene is TRBV7-9, the J gene TRBJ2-3; D is undetermined. V was cut by 4 bases and J by 0 bases, with 17 bases left in between. This CDR3 has 17 residues. Per germline, CDR1 SEHNR and CDR2 FQNEAQ (reference sequence). This chain's CDR3 is CASSYDLGEPSTDTQYF. DNA for the CDR3: TGTGCCAGCAGCTACGACCTTGGAGAACCAAGCACAGATACGCAGTATTTT.

This clone appeared a few times. The rearrangement uses TRBV6-5 and TRBJ1-1, with D tentatively TRBD1 (6 bases). The V and J ends lost 6 bases and 1 base respectively, with 15 bases between them. The CDR3 extends over 15 amino acids. CDR1 is MNHEY and CDR2 is SVGAGI in the germline V gene. The CDR3: CASSQGHSANTEAFF. The CDR3 DNA sequence: TGTGCCAGCAGCCAGGGGCATTCAGCGAACACTGAAGCTTTCTTT.

This clone was detected only a few times. CDR3 in DNA: TGTGCCAGCGGATCGGACAGGCTCATCTGGGAGCAGTTCTTC. It yields the protein CASGSDRLIWEQFF. This sequence joins TRBV28 and TRBJ2-1, with 7 bases fitting TRBD1. The V gene end was trimmed by 8 bases and the J gene end by 10 bases; junction bases not matched to a gene: 14. The CDR3 is 14 amino acids. Germline lookup yields CDR1 MDHEN and CDR2 SYDVKM.

The rearrangement uses TRBV19 and TRBJ1-2; 9 nucleotides agree with TRBD1. The CDR3 runs to 18 residues. Germline V lookup: CDR1 LNHDA, CDR2 SQIVND (reference sequence). V shed 3 bases, J shed 1 base, and the junction held 12 bases outside the gene matches. CDR3 coding DNA: TGTGCCAGTAGTATTAATTTTCCGACAGGGGGATTTAACTATGGCTACACCTTC. Its translation: CASSINFPTGGFNYGYTF.

This clone was observed a few times. The chain joins TRBV30 to TRBJ1-4; 7 positions agree with TRBD1. Trimming removed 2 bases from V and 3 bases from J; junction bases left unmatched: 6. Germline lookup yields CDR1 GTSNPN and CDR2 SVGIG (reference sequence). This CDR3 region has 15 residues. The CDR3 loop is CAWSFSGTANEKLFF. CDR3 bases: TGTGCCTGGAGTTTTTCCGGGACAGCTAATGAAAAACTGTTTTTT.

There are a few counts of this clone. This chain uses TRBV6-5 with TRBJ2-7; TRBD1 agrees at 8 bases. The CDR3 runs 14 residues. Trimming cost V 6 bases and J 6 bases; bases outside gene matches: 10. Germline V lookup: CDR1 MNHEY, CDR2 SVGAGI. The CDR3 nucleotides read TGTGCCAGCAGCCCTGGACAGGGATTGGGCGAGCAGTACTTC. It codes for CASSPGQGLGEQYF.

The chain employs TRBV30 and TRBJ1-5, with D perhaps matching TRBD1 (6 bases). This CDR3 contains 16 residues. V gave up 2 bases and J gave up 4 bases, with 18 bases separating them. Germline lookup yields CDR1 GTSNPN and CDR2 SVGIG (reference sequence). The CDR3 region has the DNA TGTGCCTGGAGTCCCCTGGCAGGGGCCTTTAATCAGCCCCAGCATTTT. Translating it yields CAWSPLAGAFNQPQHF.

The rearrangement links TRBV29-1 to TRBJ2-1; tentatively, D is TRBD2 (6 bases). V shed 6 bases and J shed 9 bases, with 21 bases lying between them. The CDR3 runs 14 residues. Germline lookup yields CDR1 SQVTM and CDR2 ANQGSEA. The CDR3 reads CSVEGRLSSGEQFF. CDR3 sequence (DNA): TGCAGCGTGGAGGGCAGGCTATCGTCCGGTGAGCAGTTCTTC.

The sample holds a few counts of this clone. The chain is built from TRBV2 and TRBJ1-1; D unclear. Trimming took 4 bases from V and 7 from J, leaving 10 bases between them. CDR1 SNHLY and CDR2 FYNNEI come from the germline V gene. The CDR3 consists of 12 residues. The CDR3 region is CASSVLPIEAFF. The CDR3 DNA follows: TGTGCCAGCAGTGTACTACCTATTGAAGCTTTCTTT.

This sequence joins TRBV25-1 and TRBJ1-1; 10 bases fit TRBD1. V lost 7 bases and J lost 11; bases outside the gene matches: 4. Germline CDR1 is MGHDK and CDR2 is SYGVNS. The CDR3 has 11 residues. The chain's CDR3 is CASTPGQGAFF. In DNA form, the CDR3 reads TGTGCCAGCACCCCGGGACAGGGGGCTTTCTTT.

This clone was found a few times. The rearrangement links TRBV4-1 to TRBJ1-1; D is ambiguous. The CDR3 loop spans 15 amino acids. V lost 0 bases and J lost 2, with 10 bases in between. Germline V CDR1 and CDR2: MGHRA, YSYEKL. This CDR3 is CASSQESRLNTEAFF. Written as DNA, the CDR3 is TGCGCCAGCAGCCAAGAATCGCGTCTTAACACTGAAGCTTTCTTT.

This clone was counted a few times. The chain joins TRBV30 to TRBJ2-5; 7 positions match TRBD1. The CDR3 length is 13 residues. Germline V lookup: CDR1 GTSNPN, CDR2 SVGIG (reference sequence). With 5 bases clipped from V and 3 bases from J, the junction kept 6 bases outside the gene matches. This CDR3 reads CAWGRTGEETQYF. CDR3 in DNA: TGTGCCTGGGGAAGGACAGGCGAAGAGACCCAGTACTTC. Together with reference TRBV30 and TRBJ2-5, the CDR3 gives the full variable domain: SQTIHQWPATLVQPVGSPLSLECTVEGTSNPNLYWYRQAAGRGLQLLFYSVGIGQISSEVPQNLSASRPQDRQFILSSKKLLLSDSGFYLCAWGRTGEETQYFGPGTRLLVL.

This clone was detected only a few times. The chain couples TRBV5-4 to TRBJ1-1; 7 bases map to TRBD1. The germline CDR1 and CDR2 sequences are SGHNT and YYREEE (reference sequence). Trimming took 5 bases from V and 2 from J; bases not matched to a gene: 9. CDR3 length equals 15 residues. Written as DNA, the CDR3 is TGTGCCAGCAGTTCACCCGACAGGGCAAACACTGAAGCTTTCTTT. It translates to CASSSPDRANTEAFF.